Listed below are T cell receptor beta chains from one sample, sequenced in a study of shared clonotypes between healthy human individuals. TCRdb's table, derived via immunoSEQ multiplex PCR, lists solely in-frame clones and lacks some. The data hold 550,000 to 650,000 clones, with about 95% observed a single time. The sample taken for sequencing was naive CD8+ T cells sorted from blood. Source of these receptors: a woman younger than 45 in good health. CDR3s include the opening cysteine and the closing phenylalanine or tryptophan. The D gene is left open where the match is weak. Not every row has a clone size; where given, it reads once, few, many or a size class.

j_call,d_call,clone_size,v_call,cdr3_nt,cdr3_aa
TRBJ2-7,-,once,TRBV27,TGTGCCAGCAGCCACAATAGCGGCTCCTACGAGCAGTACTTC,CASSHNSGSYEQYF
TRBJ2-7,-,-,TRBV6-1,TGTGCCAGTCTGGACGGAGTCTTCGAGCAGTACTTC,CASLDGVFEQYF
TRBJ1-1,-,-,TRBV6-5,TGTGCCAGCAGTTACGTCCCCGGGAACACTGAAGCTTTCTTT,CASSYVPGNTEAFF
TRBJ2-2,-,once,TRBV28,TGTGCCAGCAGTTTTTTAGCGACCGGGGAGCTGTTTTTT,CASSFLATGELFF
TRBJ2-7,TRBD2,-,TRBV10-2,TGCGCCAGCAGTCAAGGGACTAGCGGGAGGTCCTACGAGCAGTACTTC,CASSQGTSGRSYEQYF
TRBJ1-1,TRBD1,-,TRBV10-3,TGTGCCATCAGTACTCCGGGACAGGGGGTTATTTCTGAAGCTTTCTTT,CAISTPGQGVISEAFF
TRBJ1-1,-,once,TRBV21-1,TGTGCCAGCAGCAGCTTCAGGGGGAAGGACACTGAAGCTTTCTTT,CASSSFRGKDTEAFF
TRBJ1-4,-,-,TRBV7-8,TGTGCCAGCAGCTCCGCTCGACAGCCTGCAACTAATGAAAAACTGTTTTTT,CASSSARQPATNEKLFF
TRBJ2-1,TRBD1,once,TRBV19,TGTGCCAGTGGCTGGACAGGGACGGAAGAGCAGTTCTTC,CASGWTGTEEQFF
TRBJ2-7,-,-,TRBV28,TGTGCCAGCAGTTTAATCGGGGGCCGCGATTCCTACGAGCAGTACTTC,CASSLIGGRDSYEQYF